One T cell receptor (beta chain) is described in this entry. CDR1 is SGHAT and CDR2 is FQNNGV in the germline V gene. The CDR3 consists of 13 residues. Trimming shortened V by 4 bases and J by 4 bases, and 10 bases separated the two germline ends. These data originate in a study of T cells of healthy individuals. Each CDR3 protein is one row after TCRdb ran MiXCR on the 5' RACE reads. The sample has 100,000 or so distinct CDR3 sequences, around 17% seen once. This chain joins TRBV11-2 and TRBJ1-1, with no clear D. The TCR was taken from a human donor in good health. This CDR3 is CASSWLVSTEAFF. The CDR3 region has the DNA TGTGCCAGCAGCTGGTTGGTTAGCACTGAAGCTTTCTTT.